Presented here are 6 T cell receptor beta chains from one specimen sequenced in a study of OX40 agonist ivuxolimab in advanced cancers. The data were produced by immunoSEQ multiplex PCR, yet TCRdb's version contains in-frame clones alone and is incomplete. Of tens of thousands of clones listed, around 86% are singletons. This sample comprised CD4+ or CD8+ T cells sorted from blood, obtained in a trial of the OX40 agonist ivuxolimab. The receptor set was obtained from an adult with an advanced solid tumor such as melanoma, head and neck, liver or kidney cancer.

CDR3 amino acids: CASSYSVGSYEQYF. The CDR3 nucleotides are TGTGCCAGCAGTTATTCGGTGGGCTCCTACGAGCAGTACTTC. The chain couples TRBV6-5 to TRBJ2-7; D remains unclear. CDR3 size: 14 residues. CDR1 is MNHEY and CDR2 is SVGAGI in the germline V gene. Trimming cost V 3 bases and J 0 bases, with 9 bases left between them.

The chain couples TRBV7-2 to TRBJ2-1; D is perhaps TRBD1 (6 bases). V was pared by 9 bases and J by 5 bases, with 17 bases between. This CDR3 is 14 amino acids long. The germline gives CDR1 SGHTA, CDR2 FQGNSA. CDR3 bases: TGTGCCAGTACGGTCGGGACAACAAACAATGAGCAGTTCTTC. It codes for CASTVGTTNNEQFF. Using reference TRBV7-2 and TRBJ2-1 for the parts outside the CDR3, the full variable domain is GAGVSQSPSNKVTEKGKDVELRCDPISGHTALYWYRQSLGQGLEFLIYFQGNSAPDKSGLPSDRFSAERTGGSVSTLTIQRTQQEDSAVYLCASTVGTTNNEQFFGPGTRLTVL.

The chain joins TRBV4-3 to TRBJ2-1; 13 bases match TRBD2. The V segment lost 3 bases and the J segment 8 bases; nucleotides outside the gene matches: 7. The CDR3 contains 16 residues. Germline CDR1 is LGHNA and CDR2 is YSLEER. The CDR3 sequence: CASSQAGTSGTYEQFF. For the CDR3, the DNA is TGCGCCAGCAGCCAGGCCGGGACTAGCGGGACCTATGAGCAGTTCTTC.

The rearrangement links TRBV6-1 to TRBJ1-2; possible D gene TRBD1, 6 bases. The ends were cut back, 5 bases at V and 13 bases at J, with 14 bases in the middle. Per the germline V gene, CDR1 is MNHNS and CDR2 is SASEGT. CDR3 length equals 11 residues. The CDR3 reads CASSRRGVSTF. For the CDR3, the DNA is TGTGCCAGCAGTCGAAGGGGGGTGAGCACCTTC.

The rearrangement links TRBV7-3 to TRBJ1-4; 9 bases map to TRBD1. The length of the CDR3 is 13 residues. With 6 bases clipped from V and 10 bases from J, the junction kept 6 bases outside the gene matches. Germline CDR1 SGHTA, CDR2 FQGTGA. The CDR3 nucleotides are TGTGCCAGCAGTCCGGGACAGGGAGCAAAACTGTTTTTT. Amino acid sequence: CASSPGQGAKLFF.

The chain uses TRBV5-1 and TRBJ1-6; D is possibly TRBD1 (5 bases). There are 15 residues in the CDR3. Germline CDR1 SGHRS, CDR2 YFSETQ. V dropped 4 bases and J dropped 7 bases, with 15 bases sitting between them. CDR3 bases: TGCGCCAGCAGCCCGGAGGGACTGGGAAATTCACCCCTCCACTTT. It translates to CASSPEGLGNSPLHF.